These 7 T cell receptor beta chains were all obtained from the same sample, sequenced in a study of OX40 agonist ivuxolimab in advanced cancers. Data came from immunoSEQ multiplex PCR; TCRdb stores just in-frame clones and leaves some out. Of approximately 82,000 clones in the sample, around 85% are singletons; the top ten hold 2% to 3%. Source: CD4+ or CD8+ T cells sorted from blood, taken in a trial of the OX40 agonist ivuxolimab. The receptors shown here come from an adult with an advanced solid tumor such as melanoma, head and neck, liver or kidney cancer.

This rearrangement joins TRBV5-4 to TRBJ1-1; no clear D. Trimming removed 4 bases at V and 6 bases at J, with 13 bases between. Germline assignment: CDR1 SGHNT and CDR2 YYREEE (reference sequence). This CDR3 is built from 13 residues. This chain's CDR3 is CASSRDTRAEAFF. The CDR3 DNA sequence: TGTGCCAGCAGCCGTGATACTAGGGCTGAAGCTTTCTTT.

The V and J genes are TRBV5-1 and TRBJ1-1; 8 nucleotides match TRBD1. The CDR3 is 14 amino acids. V was pared by 0 bases and J by 6 bases, with 4 bases of the junction left unmatched. CDR1 is SGHRS and CDR2 is YFSETQ in the germline V gene. In DNA form, the CDR3 reads TGCGCCAGCAGCTTGGGGGGACAGGATCCTGAAGCTTTCTTT. Translated: CASSLGGQDPEAFF.

CDR3 nucleotide sequence: TGTGCCAGCTCACCACAGTTCATTCAGGGGGGCTATGGCTACACCTTC. Protein product: CASSPQFIQGGYGYTF. The chain links TRBV18 to TRBJ1-2, with 7 bases that match TRBD1. Germline assignment: CDR1 KGHSH and CDR2 LQKENI. Losses at the gene ends were 1 base for V and 4 bases for J; bases not matched to a gene: 9. The CDR3 is made up of 16 amino acids.

The chain combines TRBV15 with TRBJ2-5; D possibly uses TRBD1 or TRBD2 (6 bases each). The germline CDR1 and CDR2 sequences are LNHNV and YYDKDF (reference sequence). The CDR3 is made up of 15 amino acids. The V end lost 5 bases, the J end lost 4 bases, and 17 bases lay between the germline ends. Here the CDR3 reads CATSRGGLGSETQYF. CDR3 nucleotides: TGTGCCACCAGCCGAGGGGGGTTGGGATCAGAGACCCAGTACTTC. The full variable domain, rest sourced from reference TRBV15 and TRBJ2-5, is DAMVIQNPRYQVTQFGKPVTLSCSQTLNHNVMYWYQQKSSQAPKLLFHYYDKDFNNEADTPDNFQSRRPNTSFCFLDIRSPGLGDTAMYLCATSRGGLGSETQYFGPGTRLLVL.

For this clone: A read error may account for a junction end that differs from germline. The J gene is TRBJ2-5, the V gene TRBV6-1, with D unresolved. Germline values: CDR1 MNHNS, CDR2 SASEGT. The CDR3 sequence is 12 residues long. Here the CDR3 reads CASSVSMGFPNF. In nucleotides, the CDR3 is TGTGCCAGCAGTGTATCTATGGGGTTCCCCAACTTC.

This clone has only a few counts. CDR3 sequence: CASSPPGGYTF. As DNA, the CDR3 is TGTGCCAGCTCACCACCGGGGGGCTACACCTTC. The chain recombines TRBV18 with TRBJ1-2; D remains unclear. The V and J ends lost 0 bases and 8 bases respectively, with 4 bases between them. CDR3 length: 11 amino acids. Looked up from germline, CDR1 is KGHSH and CDR2 is LQKENI.

The chain carries TRBV6-6 and TRBJ2-1; TRBD1 matches at 8 bases. CDR3 length: 13 residues. With 6 bases clipped from V and 4 bases from J, the junction kept 2 bases outside the gene matches. Per germline, CDR1 MNHNY and CDR2 SVGAGI (reference sequence). The CDR3 sequence: CASRRDRYNEQFF. The CDR3 DNA is TGTGCCAGCAGGAGGGACAGGTACAATGAGCAGTTCTTC.